This T cell receptor beta chain was sequenced in a study of vaccination and CD4 T cells after COVID-19. Study results and caveats: Spike mono-reactivity was evident in 304 of the 307 vaccine-specific clones derived from convalescent patients. From a median of roughly 21 to 40, SARS-CoV-2-reactive clonotypes increased, though not significantly.

A note on this clonotype: Its target is not known. Compared with germline, one end of the junction differs, possibly owing to a read error.

Germline values: CDR1 LNHDA, CDR2 SQIVND (reference sequence). There are 11 residues in the CDR3. The sample's treatment: roughly 10-day PBMC culture with coronavirus spike peptide pools or control peptides (ViraFEST assay). CD4+ T cells that had been cultured provided DNA sequenced with the Oncomine TCR Beta short-read assay. MiXCR, run by TCRdb on the PCR reads, gives a single entry per CDR3 protein. The sample lists about 18,000 distinct CDR3 sequences, more than 70% occurring once. The source of this sequence is a human donor who received a COVID-19 vaccine. The chain couples TRBV19 to TRBJ1-2; tentatively, D is TRBD1 (6 bases). Sequences were derived from CD4+ T cells from blood, cultured in vitro, sampled after SARS-CoV-2 vaccination. CDR3 bases: TGTGCCAGTAATATACAGGGCCGCTACACCTTC. Translated, it gives CASNIQGRYTF.